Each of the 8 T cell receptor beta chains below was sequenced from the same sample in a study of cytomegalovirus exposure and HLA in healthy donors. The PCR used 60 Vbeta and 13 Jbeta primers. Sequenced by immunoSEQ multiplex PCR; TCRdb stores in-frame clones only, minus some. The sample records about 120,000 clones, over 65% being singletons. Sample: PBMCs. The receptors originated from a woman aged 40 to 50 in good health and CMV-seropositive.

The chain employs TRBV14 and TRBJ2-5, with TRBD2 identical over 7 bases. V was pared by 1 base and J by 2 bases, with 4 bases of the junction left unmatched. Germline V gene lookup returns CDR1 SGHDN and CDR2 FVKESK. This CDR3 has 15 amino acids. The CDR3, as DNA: TGTGCCAGCAGCCAAGGGACTAGAACTCAAGAGACCCAGTACTTC. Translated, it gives CASSQGTRTQETQYF.

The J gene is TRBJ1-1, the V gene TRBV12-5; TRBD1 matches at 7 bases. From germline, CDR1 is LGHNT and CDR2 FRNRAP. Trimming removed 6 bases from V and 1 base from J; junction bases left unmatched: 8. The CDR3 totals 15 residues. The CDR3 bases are TGTGCTAGTGGCTCCGGCGGGACAGCGAACACTGAAGCTTTCTTT. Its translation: CASGSGGTANTEAFF. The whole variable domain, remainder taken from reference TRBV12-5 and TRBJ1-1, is DARVTQTPRHKVTEMGQEVTMRCQPILGHNTVFWYRQTMMQGLELLAYFRNRAPLDDSGMPKDRFSAEMPDATLATLKIQPSEPRDSAVYFCASGSGGTANTEAFFGQGTRLTVV.

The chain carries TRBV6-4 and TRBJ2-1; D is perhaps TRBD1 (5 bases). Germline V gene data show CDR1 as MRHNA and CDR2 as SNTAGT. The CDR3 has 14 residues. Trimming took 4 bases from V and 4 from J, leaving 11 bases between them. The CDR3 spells CASSAGWPYNEQFF. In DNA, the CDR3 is TGTGCCAGCAGTGCAGGGTGGCCTTACAATGAGCAGTTCTTC.

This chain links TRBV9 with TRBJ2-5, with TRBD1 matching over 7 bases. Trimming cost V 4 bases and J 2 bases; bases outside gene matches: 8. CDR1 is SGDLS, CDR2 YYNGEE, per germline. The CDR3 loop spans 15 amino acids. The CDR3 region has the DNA TGTGCCAGCAGCTTAGAAGGCAGGGGGCAAGAGACCCAGTACTTC. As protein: CASSLEGRGQETQYF.

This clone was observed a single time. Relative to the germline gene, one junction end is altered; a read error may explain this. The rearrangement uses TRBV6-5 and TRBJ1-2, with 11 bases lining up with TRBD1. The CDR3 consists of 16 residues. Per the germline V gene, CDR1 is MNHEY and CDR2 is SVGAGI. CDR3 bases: TGTGCCAGCAGTTACATTAGGACAGGGGGCAACTATGGCTACCCCTTC. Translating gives CASSYIRTGGNYGYPF.

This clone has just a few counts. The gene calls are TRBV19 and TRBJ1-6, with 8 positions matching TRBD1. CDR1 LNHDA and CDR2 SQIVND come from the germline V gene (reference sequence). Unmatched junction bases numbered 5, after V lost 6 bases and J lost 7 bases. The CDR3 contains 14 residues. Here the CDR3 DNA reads TGTGCCAGTAGAATCCGGACAGGGAATTCACCCCTCCACTTT. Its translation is CASRIRTGNSPLHF.

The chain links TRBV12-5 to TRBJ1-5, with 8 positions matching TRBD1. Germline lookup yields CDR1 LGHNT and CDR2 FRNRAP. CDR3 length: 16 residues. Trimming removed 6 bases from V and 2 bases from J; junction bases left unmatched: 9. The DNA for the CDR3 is TGTGCTAGTGGACGGACCGGGACAGGAGGCAATCAGCCCCAGCATTTT. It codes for CASGRTGTGGNQPQHF.

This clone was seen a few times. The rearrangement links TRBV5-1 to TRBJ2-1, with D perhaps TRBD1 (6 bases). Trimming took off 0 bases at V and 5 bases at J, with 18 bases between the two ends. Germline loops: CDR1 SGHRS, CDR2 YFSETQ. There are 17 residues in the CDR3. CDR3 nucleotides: TGCGCCAGCAGCTTGGCCATTCAGGTGGGGGCGGACAATGAGCAGTTCTTC. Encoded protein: CASSLAIQVGADNEQFF. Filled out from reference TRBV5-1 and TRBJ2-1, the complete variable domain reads KAGVTQTPRYLIKTRGQQVTLSCSPISGHRSVSWYQQTPGQGLQFLFEYFSETQRNKGNFPGRFSGRQFSNSRSEMNVSTLELGDSALYLCASSLAIQVGADNEQFFGPGTRLTVL.